The 12 T cell receptor beta chains reported below all come from one sample, sequenced in a study of Graves' ophthalmopathy and Graves' hyperthyroidism. The sequenced template was RNA, covering the TCR beta CDR3 region. After a first-round RT-PCR with HTBI primers, a second-round multiplex PCR was run. A single record per CDR3 protein comes from TCRdb applying MiXCR to the multiplex PCR reads. The sample includes about 390,000 distinct CDR3 sequences, 15% to 17% seen only once; the top ten take roughly 7%. Sequenced: peripheral blood. The source of these receptors is a woman under 30 with stable Graves' hyperthyroidism.

This clonotype has at least ten counts. The chain employs TRBV6-1 and TRBJ1-6; D not certain. V was cut by 2 bases and J by 0 bases, with 8 bases left in between. Germline V gene lookup returns CDR1 MNHNS and CDR2 SASEGT. CDR3 length: 16 residues. The CDR3 spells CASSESKSSYNSPLHF. The CDR3 coding sequence is TGTGCCAGCAGTGAAAGCAAGAGCTCCTATAATTCACCCCTCCACTTT.

Ten or more counts support this clonotype. This rearrangement joins TRBV6-2 or TRBV6-3 to TRBJ1-2; D unclear. V shed 8 bases and J shed 4 bases, with 11 bases lying between them. The CDR3 length is 12 residues. Germline V gene data show CDR1 as MNHEY and CDR2 as SVGEGT. The CDR3: CASGNSPYGYTF. The CDR3 DNA is TGTGCCAGCGGAAACAGCCCCTATGGCTACACCTTC.

The chain employs TRBV28 and TRBJ2-7; D uncertain. V gave up 6 bases and J gave up 7 bases, with 13 bases separating them. Germline V gene data show CDR1 as MDHEN and CDR2 as SYDVKM. There are 12 residues in the CDR3. The CDR3, as DNA: TGTGCCAGCAGCGGTAGGTTTTGGGAGCAGTACTTC. Its protein is CASSGRFWEQYF.

The chain has TRBV5-1 and TRBJ2-2, with D hard to call. Germline V lookup: CDR1 SGHRS, CDR2 YFSETQ. The CDR3 covers 16 residues. V lost 4 bases to trimming and J lost 4 bases, with 17 bases between them. The CDR3 spells CASSQIGGASTGELFF. The CDR3 DNA follows: TGCGCCAGCAGCCAAATCGGTGGTGCGAGCACCGGGGAGCTGTTTTTT. Combining the CDR3 with reference TRBV5-1 and TRBJ2-2 gives the whole variable domain KAGVTQTPRYLIKTRGQQVTLSCSPISGHRSVSWYQQTPGQGLQFLFEYFSETQRNKGNFPGRFSGRQFSNSRSEMNVSTLELGDSALYLCASSQIGGASTGELFFGEGSRLTVL.

The chain carries TRBV6-5 and TRBJ2-7; TRBD1 matches at 7 bases. V dropped 0 bases and J dropped 7; count of bases not matched to a gene: 3. Germline loops: CDR1 MNHEY, CDR2 SVGAGI. This CDR3 comprises 13 residues. The CDR3 is CASSYSGQREQYF. CDR3 DNA sequence: TGTGCCAGCAGTTACTCGGGACAGCGAGAGCAGTACTTC.

This clonotype showed up just a few times. The V call is TRBV6-2 or TRBV6-3, the J call TRBJ2-4, with 7 bases that match TRBD1. The J segment lost 4 bases and the V segment lost 0 bases, leaving 3 bases of the junction unmatched. Germline assignment: CDR1 MNHEY and CDR2 SVGEGT. The CDR3 has 15 residues. As DNA, the CDR3 is TGTGCCAGCAGTTACTCGGACAGGTTAAAAAACATTCAGTACTTC. Protein product: CASSYSDRLKNIQYF.

V gene TRBV6-1 combines with J gene TRBJ2-7; 10 nucleotides agree with TRBD2. V was pared by 6 bases and J by 1 base, with 6 bases of the junction left unmatched. This CDR3 has 15 amino acids. Germline V gene sequence: CDR1 MNHNS, CDR2 SASEGT. The CDR3 region is CASSPGSGGSYEQYF. CDR3 coding DNA: TGTGCCAGCAGCCCCGGTAGCGGGGGGTCCTACGAGCAGTACTTC.

This clonotype showed up many times. This sequence joins TRBV11-2 and TRBJ2-7; unclear D gene. Germline-derived CDR1 and CDR2 are SGHAT and FQNNGV. There are 16 residues in the CDR3. Trimming pared 0 bases from V and 2 bases from J, leaving 14 bases between. The CDR3 DNA is TGTGCCAGCAGCTTAGAGCCGGCAGTTCGAGCCTACGAGCAGTACTTC. It translates to CASSLEPAVRAYEQYF.

This clonotype was seen many times. V gene TRBV7-9 combines with J gene TRBJ2-5; D call uncertain. CDR3 length: 13 residues. V lost 1 base to trimming and J lost 5 bases, with 8 bases between them. Looked up from germline, CDR1 is SEHNR and CDR2 is FQNEAQ (reference sequence). In DNA form, the CDR3 reads TGTGCCAGCAGCTTAGATCTGGAGGAGACCCAGTACTTC. Translating gives CASSLDLEETQYF.

This clonotype was recorded many times. J is TRBJ2-7 and V is TRBV6-1; no reliable D call. V lost 2 bases to trimming and J lost 2 bases, with 10 bases between them. This CDR3 comprises 14 residues. Germline loops: CDR1 MNHNS, CDR2 SASEGT. The CDR3 nucleotides are TGTGCCAGCAGTGAAAGCCCAGTCCCCTACGAGCAGTACTTC. Translation: CASSESPVPYEQYF.

The sample holds a few counts of this clonotype. V gene TRBV4-1 combines with J gene TRBJ2-7; D call uncertain. V dropped 3 bases and J dropped 4 bases, with 13 bases sitting between them. Germline V gene data show CDR1 as MGHRA and CDR2 as YSYEKL. The CDR3 runs 14 residues. CDR3 bases: TGCGCCAGCAGCCATTCCCTCCTGGCGTACGAGCAGTACTTC. It is translated as CASSHSLLAYEQYF.

This clonotype was counted ten times or more. The chain combines TRBV6-2 or TRBV6-3 with TRBJ1-1, with D unresolved. Germline V lookup: CDR1 MNHEY, CDR2 SVGEGT. CDR3 length: 18 amino acids. With 0 bases removed from V and 3 bases from J, the gap between germline ends came to 20 bases. CDR3 nucleotides: TGTGCCAGCAGTTACTCGAGTGGGCCCGGGGAGATGGACACTGAAGCTTTCTTT. Protein sequence: CASSYSSGPGEMDTEAFF.